Following are 15 T cell receptor beta chains from one sample sequenced in a study of blood T cell repertoires in COVID-19. Clones were sequenced by immunoSEQ multiplex PCR, and TCRdb holds only the in-frame ones, with some missing. The sample yields about 260,000 clones, about 85% seen once. Sequenced material: PBMCs or T cells enriched from blood (not recorded which). Receptor source: a woman aged 45-65 years who had recovered from COVID-19.

The rearrangement uses TRBV2 and TRBJ2-1; TRBD1 agrees at 9 bases. The CDR3 covers 13 residues. Looked up from germline, CDR1 is SNHLY and CDR2 is FYNNEI. Trimming took 7 bases from V and 3 from J; bases not matched to a gene: 1. The CDR3 nucleotides read TGTGCCAGCAAGGGACAGGGCTACAATGAGCAGTTCTTC. This sequence encodes CASKGQGYNEQFF.

J is TRBJ2-7 and V is TRBV19, with D perhaps matching TRBD1 (7 bases). Germline V CDR1 and CDR2: LNHDA, SQIVND (reference sequence). Trimming removed 1 base at V and 9 bases at J, with 22 bases between. The CDR3 length is 16 residues. CDR3 DNA sequence: TGTGCCAGTAGTATAGCAGAGGCGGGACAGCCAACACCGCAGTACTTC. Encoded protein: CASSIAEAGQPTPQYF. Full variable domain (remainder filled in from reference TRBV19 and TRBJ2-7): DGGITQSPKYLFRKEGQNVTLSCEQNLNHDAMYWYRQDPGQGLRLIYYSQIVNDFQKGDIAEGYSVSREKKESFPLTVTSAQKNPTAFYLCASSIAEAGQPTPQYFGPGTRLTVT.

Comments on this clone: One end of the junction is discordant with germline, which a read error may explain. The chain is built from TRBV28 and TRBJ2-7, with D maybe TRBD2 (6 bases). This CDR3 has 15 residues. The germline V gene has CDR1 MDHEN and CDR2 SYDVKM. This chain's CDR3 is CASSSLGGVRLAGNF. The CDR3 DNA follows: TGTGCCAGCAGTTCCTTGGGTGGGGTAAGGTTGGCGGGGAACTTC.

The CDR3 DNA sequence: TGTGCCAGCAGCTCCCCAGGGGGATTTGACTATGGCTACACCTTC. Its translation: CASSSPGGFDYGYTF. V is TRBV28 and J is TRBJ1-2, with 7 nucleotides matching TRBD1. CDR1 is MDHEN and CDR2 is SYDVKM in the germline V gene. The CDR3 sequence is 15 residues long. Germline trimming cut 6 bases from V and 3 bases from J; bases unmatched to any gene: 10.

The rearrangement joins TRBV28 to TRBJ1-2; a possible D gene is TRBD1 (6 bases). The germline V and J ends were trimmed by 6 bases and 5 bases, with 16 bases remaining between them. This CDR3 region has 14 residues. The germline gives CDR1 MDHEN, CDR2 SYDVKM. The chain's CDR3 is CASSPRDRIYGYTF. The CDR3 DNA follows: TGTGCCAGCAGCCCGCGCGACAGGATTTATGGCTACACCTTC.

This clone was seen a single time. The rearrangement uses TRBV9 and TRBJ1-1; TRBD1 matches at 9 bases. CDR3 length equals 15 residues. The ends lost 3 bases at V and 2 bases at J; junction bases unmatched: 5. Germline CDR1 SGDLS, CDR2 YYNGEE. In DNA form, the CDR3 reads TGTGCCAGCAGCGCCGGGACAGGGATAAACACTGAAGCTTTCTTT. It is translated as CASSAGTGINTEAFF. Full variable domain (missing parts from reference TRBV9 and TRBJ1-1): DSGVTQTPKHLITATGQRVTLRCSPRSGDLSVYWYQQSLDQGLQFLIQYYNGEERAKGNILERFSAQQFPDLHSELNLSSLELGDSALYFCASSAGTGINTEAFFGQGTRLTVV.

This chain uses TRBV6-2 or TRBV6-3 with TRBJ2-7; D gene unclear. V was shortened by 4 bases and J by 4 bases, with 8 bases between the two germline ends. The germline CDR1 and CDR2 sequences are MNHEY and SVGEGT. This CDR3 has 12 amino acids. CDR3 in amino acids: CASSFLEYEQYF. In DNA, the CDR3 is TGTGCCAGCAGTTTTTTAGAATACGAGCAGTACTTC.

V usage is TRBV10-1 and J usage is TRBJ2-1; TRBD1 might be the D (5 bases). The CDR3 length is 16 residues. The V and J ends lost 0 bases and 0 bases respectively, with 9 bases between them. Germline-derived CDR1 and CDR2 are WNHNN and SYGVQD (reference sequence). The CDR3 loop is CASSESGASSYNEQFF. The CDR3 nucleotides read TGCGCCAGCAGTGAGTCTGGGGCGAGCTCCTACAATGAGCAGTTCTTC.

The genes are TRBV6-6 and TRBJ2-6; 7 bases are a match to TRBD1. The CDR3 has 16 residues. The V segment lost 6 bases and the J segment 0 bases; nucleotides outside the gene matches: 5. Germline assignment: CDR1 MNHNY and CDR2 SVGAGI (reference sequence). The CDR3 DNA sequence: TGTGCCAGCAGGTTCTCAGGGGGCTCTGGGGCCAACGTCCTGACTTTC. It codes for CASRFSGGSGANVLTF.

A few counts support this clone. This sequence joins TRBV11-2 and TRBJ1-3, with D possibly being TRBD1 (6 bases). CDR1 is SGHAT and CDR2 is FQNNGV in the germline V gene. V shed 5 bases and J shed 0 bases, with 14 bases lying between them. There are 16 residues in the CDR3. For the CDR3, the DNA is TGTGCCAGCAGCGAGATACAGGGTAGCTCTGGAAACACCATATATTTT. It codes for CASSEIQGSSGNTIYF.

J is TRBJ2-1 and V is TRBV6-1, with D possibly TRBD2 on 6 matching bases. This CDR3 comprises 16 residues. Trimming shortened V by 1 base and J by 6 bases, and 16 bases separated the two germline ends. The germline CDR1 and CDR2 sequences are MNHNS and SASEGT. The CDR3 coding sequence is TGTGCCAGCAGTGAAGTGGAGGGTAGGGGCCCCAATGAGCAGTTCTTC. Translating it yields CASSEVEGRGPNEQFF.

The chain joins TRBV7-9 to TRBJ1-6; TRBD1 aligns across 12 bases. Losses at the gene ends were 4 bases for V and 6 bases for J; bases not matched to a gene: 7. Germline CDR1 is SEHNR and CDR2 is FQNEAQ (reference sequence). The CDR3 loop spans 17 amino acids. CDR3 residues: CASSYGTGGIGNSPLHF. The CDR3 nucleotides are TGTGCCAGCAGCTACGGGACAGGGGGCATAGGTAATTCACCCCTCCACTTT.

J is TRBJ2-1 and V is TRBV24-1; 7 bases are shared with TRBD1. The CDR3 is 15 residues long. After removal of 6 bases from V and 0 bases from J, the junction contained 4 bases not matched to a gene. Germline V gene data show CDR1 as KGHDR and CDR2 as SFDVKD. Written as DNA, the CDR3 is TGTGCCACCAGTTCGACAGGGAGCTCCTACAATGAGCAGTTCTTC. This gives the protein CATSSTGSSYNEQFF.

J is TRBJ1-3 and V is TRBV19, with 9 bases that match TRBD1. J lost 1 base, V lost 3 bases, and 4 bases had no gene match. Germline CDR1 LNHDA, CDR2 SQIVND (reference sequence). This CDR3 comprises 16 residues. CDR3 in DNA: TGTGCCAGTAGTATCCGGACAGGGGTATCTGGAAACACCATATATTTT. It specifies CASSIRTGVSGNTIYF.

J is TRBJ1-2 and V is TRBV7-9; a weak D match, TRBD1 (6 bases). The CDR3 sequence is 13 residues long. The V and J ends lost 2 bases and 9 bases respectively, with 13 bases between them. Germline V gene lookup returns CDR1 SEHNR and CDR2 FQNEAQ (reference sequence). The CDR3 reads CASSLSGDVRYTF. Here the CDR3 DNA reads TGTGCCAGCAGCTTATCAGGGGATGTTCGCTACACCTTC.